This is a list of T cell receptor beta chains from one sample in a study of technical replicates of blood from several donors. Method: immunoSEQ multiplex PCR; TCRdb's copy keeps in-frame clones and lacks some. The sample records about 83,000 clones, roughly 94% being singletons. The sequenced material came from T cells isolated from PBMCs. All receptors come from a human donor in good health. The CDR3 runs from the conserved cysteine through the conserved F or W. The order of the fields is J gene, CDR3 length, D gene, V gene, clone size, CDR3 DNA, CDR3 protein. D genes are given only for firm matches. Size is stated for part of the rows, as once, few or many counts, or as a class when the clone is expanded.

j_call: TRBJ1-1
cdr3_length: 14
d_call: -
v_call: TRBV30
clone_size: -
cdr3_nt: TGTGCCTGGAGTACACTAAGGCCAGGGGCTGAAGCTTTCTTT
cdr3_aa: CAWSTLRPGAEAFF

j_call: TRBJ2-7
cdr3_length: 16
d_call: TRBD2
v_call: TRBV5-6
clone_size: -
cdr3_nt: TGTGCCAGCAGCTGGGGGGGAGCGGGGGATCCCTACGAGCAGTACTTC
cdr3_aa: CASSWGGAGDPYEQYF

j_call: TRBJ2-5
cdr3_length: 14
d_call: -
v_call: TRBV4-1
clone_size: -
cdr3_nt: TGCGCCAGCAGCCAAGAGCAGGGAAGGGTGACCCAGTACTTC
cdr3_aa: CASSQEQGRVTQYF

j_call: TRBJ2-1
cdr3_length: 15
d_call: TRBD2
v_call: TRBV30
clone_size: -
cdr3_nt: TGTGCCTGGGATAGCGGGGGAGGGGCATACAATGAGCAGTTCTTC
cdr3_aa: CAWDSGGGAYNEQFF

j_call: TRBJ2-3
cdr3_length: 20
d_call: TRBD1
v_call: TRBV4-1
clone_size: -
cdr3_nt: TGCGCCAGCAGCCAAGACGATCGGGACAGGGTTGCCGGGGGATCAGATACGCAGTATTTT
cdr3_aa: CASSQDDRDRVAGGSDTQYF

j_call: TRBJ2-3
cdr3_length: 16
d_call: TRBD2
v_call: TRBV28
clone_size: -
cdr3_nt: TGTGCCAGCACCCGAGGACTAGCGGAACTCACAGATACGCAGTATTTT
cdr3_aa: CASTRGLAELTDTQYF

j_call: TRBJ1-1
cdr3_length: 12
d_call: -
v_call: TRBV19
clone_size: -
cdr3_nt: TGTGCCAGTACCTTCCGTCGACACGAAGCTTTCTTT
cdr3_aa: CASTFRRHEAFF

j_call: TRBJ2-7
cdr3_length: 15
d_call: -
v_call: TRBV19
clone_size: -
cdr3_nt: TGTGCCAGTAGTACCACTCTGACAGTCGCCTACGAGCAGTACTTC
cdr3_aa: CASSTTLTVAYEQYF

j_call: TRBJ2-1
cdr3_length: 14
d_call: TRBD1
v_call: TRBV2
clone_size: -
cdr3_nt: TGTGCCAGCAGCCCTCCGGGACAGGGGAATGAGCAGTTCTTC
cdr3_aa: CASSPPGQGNEQFF

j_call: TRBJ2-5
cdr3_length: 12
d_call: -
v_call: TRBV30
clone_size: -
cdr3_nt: TGTGCCTGGAGTTACGGGGAAGAGACCCAGTACTTC
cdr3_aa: CAWSYGEETQYF

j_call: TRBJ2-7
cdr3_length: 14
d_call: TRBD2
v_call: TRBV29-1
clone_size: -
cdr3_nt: TGCAGCGTTGAAATCCCGGGGGGAATCTACGAGCAGTACTTC
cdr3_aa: CSVEIPGGIYEQYF

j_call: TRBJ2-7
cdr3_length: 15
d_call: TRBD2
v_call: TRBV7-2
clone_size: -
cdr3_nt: TGTGCCAGCAGCCCTGTAGCGGGAGGAAATTACGAGCAGTACTTC
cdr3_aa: CASSPVAGGNYEQYF

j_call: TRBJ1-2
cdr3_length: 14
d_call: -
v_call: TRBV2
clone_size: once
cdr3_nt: TGTGCCAGCAGTGAGACAGAAGGGGCGAATGGCTACACCTTC
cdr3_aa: CASSETEGANGYTF

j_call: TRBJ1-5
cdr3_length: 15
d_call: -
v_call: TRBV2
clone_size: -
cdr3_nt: TGTGCCAGCAGTGATGGGGACACGAGCAATCAGCCCCAGCATTTT
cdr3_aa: CASSDGDTSNQPQHF

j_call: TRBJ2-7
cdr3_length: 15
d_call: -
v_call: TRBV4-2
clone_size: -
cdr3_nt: TGTGCCAGCAGCCTTCTTTTGGCGGGGCAGTACGAGCAGTACTTC
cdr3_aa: CASSLLLAGQYEQYF

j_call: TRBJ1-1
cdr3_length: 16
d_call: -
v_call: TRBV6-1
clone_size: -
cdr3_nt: TGTGCCAGCAGTGAATACTCAGGGGCTGGGGGCACTGAAGCTTTCTTT
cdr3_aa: CASSEYSGAGGTEAFF

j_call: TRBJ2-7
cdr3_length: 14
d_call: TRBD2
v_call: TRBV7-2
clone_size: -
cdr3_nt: TGTGCCAGCAGAGGACTAGCGGGGGGATACGAGCAGTACTTC
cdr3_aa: CASRGLAGGYEQYF

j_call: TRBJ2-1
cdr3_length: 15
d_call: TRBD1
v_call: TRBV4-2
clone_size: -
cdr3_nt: TGTGCCAGCAGCCAGCGCAGGGGGAACTACAATGAGCAGTTCTTC
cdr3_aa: CASSQRRGNYNEQFF

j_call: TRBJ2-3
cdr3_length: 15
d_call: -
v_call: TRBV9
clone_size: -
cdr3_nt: TGTGCCAGCAGCCTAGGGTACAGTAGCACAGATACGCAGTATTTT
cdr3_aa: CASSLGYSSTDTQYF

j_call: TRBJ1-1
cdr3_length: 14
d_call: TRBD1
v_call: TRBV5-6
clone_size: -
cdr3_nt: TGTGCCAGCAGCTGGGACAGGCCGAACACTGAAGCTTTCTTT
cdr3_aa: CASSWDRPNTEAFF

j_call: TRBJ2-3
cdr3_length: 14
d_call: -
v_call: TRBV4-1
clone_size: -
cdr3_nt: TGCGCCAGCAGCCAACCAGGTAGCACAGATACGCAGTATTTT
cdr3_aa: CASSQPGSTDTQYF

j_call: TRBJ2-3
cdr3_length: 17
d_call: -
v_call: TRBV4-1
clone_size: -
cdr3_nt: TGCGCCAGCAGCCAAGAGTTGTCAGGGTCAACCACAGATACGCAGTATTTT
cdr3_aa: CASSQELSGSTTDTQYF

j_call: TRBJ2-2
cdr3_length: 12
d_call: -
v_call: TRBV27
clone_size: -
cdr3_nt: TGTGCCAGCATGGGGGGCACCGGGGAGCTGTTTTTT
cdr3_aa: CASMGGTGELFF